The clone carrying this T cell receptor (beta chain) has just a few counts. No antigen is known for it. Germline V gives CDR1 DFQATT, CDR2 SNEGSKA (reference sequence). This CDR3 is built from 14 residues. The V gene lost 6 bases and the J gene lost 4 bases, with 18 bases spanning the gap. These data are taken from a study of identical twins. Findings and limits, study-wide: For cord blood, abundant beta clonotypes had fewer insertions, unlike memory repertoires, which showed none.

Template switching created a universal primer site, and the cDNA included unique molecular identifiers. One entry per CDR3 protein, called by TCRdb with MiXCR from the 5' RACE reads. The sample shows about 240,000 distinct CDR3 sequences, about 10% of them seen only once. The chain has TRBV20-1 and TRBJ2-5; D is uncertain. The TCR sequence derives from a man aged 50 to 59 in good health. Material: memory T cells sorted from blood. The CDR3 here is CSASTVPLTETQYF. The CDR3 nucleotides are TGCAGTGCGTCGACTGTACCATTAACAGAGACCCAGTACTTC.